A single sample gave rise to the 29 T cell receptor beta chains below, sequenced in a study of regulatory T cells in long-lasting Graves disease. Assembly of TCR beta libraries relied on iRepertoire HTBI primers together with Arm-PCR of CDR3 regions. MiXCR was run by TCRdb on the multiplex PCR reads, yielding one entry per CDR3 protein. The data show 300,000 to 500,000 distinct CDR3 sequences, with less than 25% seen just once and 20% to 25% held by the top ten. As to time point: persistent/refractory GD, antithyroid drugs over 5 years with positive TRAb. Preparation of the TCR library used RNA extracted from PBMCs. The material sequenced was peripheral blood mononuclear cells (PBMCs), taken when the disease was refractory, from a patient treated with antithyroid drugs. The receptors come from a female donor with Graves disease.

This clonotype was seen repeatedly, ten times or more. The CDR3 loop is CASSNGLAGVETQYF. Here the CDR3 DNA reads TGTGCCAGCAGCAACGGACTAGCGGGAGTGGAGACCCAGTACTTC. The chain uses TRBV12-3 or TRBV12-4 and TRBJ2-5, with 13 nucleotides matching TRBD2. The CDR3 loop spans 15 amino acids. J gave up 5 bases and V 6 bases, and 6 bases lay outside the gene matches.

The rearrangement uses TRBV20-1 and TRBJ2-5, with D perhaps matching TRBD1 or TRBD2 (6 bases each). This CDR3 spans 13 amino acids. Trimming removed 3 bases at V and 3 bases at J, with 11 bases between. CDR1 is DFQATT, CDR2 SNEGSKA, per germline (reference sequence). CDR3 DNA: TGCAGTGCTAGGGGGGGCAGAGAAGAGACCCAGTACTTC. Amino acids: CSARGGREETQYF.

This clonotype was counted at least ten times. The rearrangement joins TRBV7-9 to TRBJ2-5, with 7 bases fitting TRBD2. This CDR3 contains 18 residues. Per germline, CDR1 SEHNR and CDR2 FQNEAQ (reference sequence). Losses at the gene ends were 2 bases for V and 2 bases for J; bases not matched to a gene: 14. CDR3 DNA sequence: TGTGCCAGCAGCTTACGTACGGGGGGAACCTTATATCAAGAGACCCAGTACTTC. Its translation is CASSLRTGGTLYQETQYF.

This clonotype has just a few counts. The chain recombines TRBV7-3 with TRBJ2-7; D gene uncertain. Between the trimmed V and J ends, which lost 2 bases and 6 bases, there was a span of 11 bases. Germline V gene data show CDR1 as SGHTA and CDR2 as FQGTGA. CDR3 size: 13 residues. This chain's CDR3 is CASSLERFSEQYF. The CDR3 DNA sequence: TGTGCCAGCAGCTTAGAGCGTTTTTCCGAGCAGTACTTC. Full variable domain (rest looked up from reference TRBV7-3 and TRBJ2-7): GAGVSQTPSNKVTEKGKYVELRCDPISGHTALYWYRQSLGQGPEFLIYFQGTGAADDSGLPNDRFFAVRPEGSVSTLKIQRTERGDSAVYLCASSLERFSEQYFGPGTRLTVT.

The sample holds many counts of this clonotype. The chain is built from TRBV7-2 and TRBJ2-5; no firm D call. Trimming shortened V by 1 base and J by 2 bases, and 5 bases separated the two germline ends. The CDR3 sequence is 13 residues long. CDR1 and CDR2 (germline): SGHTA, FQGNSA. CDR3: CASSLGWQETQYF. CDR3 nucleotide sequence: TGTGCCAGCAGCTTAGGGTGGCAAGAGACCCAGTACTTC.

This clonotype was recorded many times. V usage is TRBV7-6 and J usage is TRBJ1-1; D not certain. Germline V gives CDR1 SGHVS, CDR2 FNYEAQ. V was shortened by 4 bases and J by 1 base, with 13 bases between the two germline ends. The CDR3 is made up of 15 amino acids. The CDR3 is CASSSPWSANTEAFF. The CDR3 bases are TGTGCCAGCAGCTCCCCCTGGTCGGCGAACACTGAAGCTTTCTTT.

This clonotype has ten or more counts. The CDR3 DNA is TGTGCCAGCAGTTTAATTCAGACCCTAGACCAAGAGACCCAGTACTTC. It is translated as CASSLIQTLDQETQYF. V gene TRBV12-3 or TRBV12-4 combines with J gene TRBJ2-5; D is undetermined. The CDR3 runs 16 residues. The V and J ends lost 2 bases and 0 bases respectively, with 13 bases between them.

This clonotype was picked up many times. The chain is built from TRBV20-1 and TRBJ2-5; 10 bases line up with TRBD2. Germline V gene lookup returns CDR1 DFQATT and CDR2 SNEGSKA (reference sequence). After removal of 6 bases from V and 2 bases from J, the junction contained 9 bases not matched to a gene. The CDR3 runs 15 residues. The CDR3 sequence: CSASTSGATQETQYF. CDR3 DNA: TGCAGTGCGAGCACTAGCGGGGCGACACAAGAGACCCAGTACTTC.

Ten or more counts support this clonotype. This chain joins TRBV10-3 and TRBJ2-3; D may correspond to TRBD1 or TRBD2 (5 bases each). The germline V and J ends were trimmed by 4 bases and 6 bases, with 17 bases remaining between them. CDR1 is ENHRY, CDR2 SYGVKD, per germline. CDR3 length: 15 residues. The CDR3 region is CAISGGSRAVDTQYF. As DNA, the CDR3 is TGTGCCATCAGTGGGGGCTCGCGGGCAGTGGATACGCAGTATTTT.

The CDR3 is CASSHPGTGGLYEAFF. CDR3 coding DNA: TGCGCCAGCAGCCATCCCGGGACAGGGGGACTGTATGAAGCTTTCTTT. V is TRBV4-1 and J is TRBJ1-1; 11 positions agree with TRBD1. The V gene's germline CDR1 is MGHRA and CDR2 YSYEKL. This CDR3 has 16 amino acids. V gave up 3 bases and J gave up 7 bases; unmatched junction bases: 10.

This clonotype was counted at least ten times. CDR3 loop: CASSETAEKLFF. The DNA of the CDR3 is TGTGCCAGCAGTGAGACAGCCGAAAAACTGTTTTTT. The V call is TRBV2, the J call TRBJ1-4, with D possibly being TRBD1 (5 bases). The germline V gene has CDR1 SNHLY and CDR2 FYNNEI. This CDR3 has 12 amino acids. The V end was cut by 3 bases, the J end by 8 bases, with 7 bases between.

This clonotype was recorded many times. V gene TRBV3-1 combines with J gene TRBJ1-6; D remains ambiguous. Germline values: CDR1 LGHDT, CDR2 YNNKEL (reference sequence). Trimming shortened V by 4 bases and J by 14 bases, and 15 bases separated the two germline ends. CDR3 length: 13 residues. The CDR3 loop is CASSLNVGSALHF. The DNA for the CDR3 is TGTGCCAGCAGCCTGAACGTGGGGTCGGCCCTCCACTTT.

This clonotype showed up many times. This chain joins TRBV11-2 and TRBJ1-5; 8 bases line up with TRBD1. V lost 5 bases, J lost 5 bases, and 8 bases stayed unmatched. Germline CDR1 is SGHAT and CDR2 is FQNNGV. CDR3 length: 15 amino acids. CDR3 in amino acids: CASSTGQEEYQPQHF. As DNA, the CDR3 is TGTGCCAGCAGCACGGGACAGGAGGAATATCAGCCCCAGCATTTT.

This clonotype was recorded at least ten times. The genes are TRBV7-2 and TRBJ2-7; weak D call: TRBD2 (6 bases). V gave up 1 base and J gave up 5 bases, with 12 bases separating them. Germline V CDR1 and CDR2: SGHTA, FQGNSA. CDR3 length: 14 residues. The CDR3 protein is CASSLVGRDDEQYF. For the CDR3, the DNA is TGTGCCAGCAGCTTAGTAGGGCGGGACGACGAGCAGTACTTC. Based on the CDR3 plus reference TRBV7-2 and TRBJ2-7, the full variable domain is GAGVSQSPSNKVTEKGKDVELRCDPISGHTALYWYRQSLGQGLEFLIYFQGNSAPDKSGLPSDRFSAERTGGSVSTLTIQRTQQEDSAVYLCASSLVGRDDEQYFGPGTRLTVT.

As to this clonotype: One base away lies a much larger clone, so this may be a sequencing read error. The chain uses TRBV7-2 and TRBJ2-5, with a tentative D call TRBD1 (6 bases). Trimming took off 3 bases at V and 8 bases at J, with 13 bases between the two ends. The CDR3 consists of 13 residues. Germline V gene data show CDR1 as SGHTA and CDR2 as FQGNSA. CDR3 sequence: CASSFPEGDTQYF. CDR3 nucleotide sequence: TGTGCCAGCAGCTTCCCCGAGGGGGACACCCAGTACTTC.

This CDR3 is CSASGDRPSYGYTF. Written as DNA, the CDR3 is TGCAGTGCAAGTGGCGACAGGCCTAGTTATGGCTACACCTTC. This rearrangement joins TRBV20-1 to TRBJ1-2; D perhaps matches TRBD1 (6 bases). This CDR3 has 14 residues. V lost 6 bases, J lost 5 bases, and 19 bases lay in between. CDR1 DFQATT and CDR2 SNEGSKA come from the germline V gene (reference sequence).

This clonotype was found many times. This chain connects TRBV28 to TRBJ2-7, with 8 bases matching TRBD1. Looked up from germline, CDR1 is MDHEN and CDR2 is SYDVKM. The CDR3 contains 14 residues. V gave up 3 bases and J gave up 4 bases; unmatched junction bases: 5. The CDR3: CASSFYRGNYEQYF. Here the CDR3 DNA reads TGTGCCAGCAGTTTTTACAGGGGGAATTACGAGCAGTACTTC.

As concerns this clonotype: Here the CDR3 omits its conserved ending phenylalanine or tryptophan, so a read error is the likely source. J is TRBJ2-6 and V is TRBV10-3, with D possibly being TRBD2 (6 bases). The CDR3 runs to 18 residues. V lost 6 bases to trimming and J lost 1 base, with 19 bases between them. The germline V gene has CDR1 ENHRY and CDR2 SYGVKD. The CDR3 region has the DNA TGTGCCATCAGGCCCGATGGGGGGTTTAGGTCTGGGGCCAACGTCCTGACTTCC. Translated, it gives CAIRPDGGFRSGANVLTS.

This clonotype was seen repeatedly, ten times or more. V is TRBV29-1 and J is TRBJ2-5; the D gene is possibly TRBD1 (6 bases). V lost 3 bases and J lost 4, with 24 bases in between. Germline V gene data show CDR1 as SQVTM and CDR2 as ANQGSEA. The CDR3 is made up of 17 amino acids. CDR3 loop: CSVDSPRQEGDGETQYF. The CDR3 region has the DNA TGCAGCGTTGACTCTCCGCGACAGGAAGGGGATGGAGAGACCCAGTACTTC.

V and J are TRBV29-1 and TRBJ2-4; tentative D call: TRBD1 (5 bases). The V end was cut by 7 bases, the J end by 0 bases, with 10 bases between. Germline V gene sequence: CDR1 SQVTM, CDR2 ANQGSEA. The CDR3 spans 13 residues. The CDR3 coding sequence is TGCAGCGCGACAGAAGTAGCCAAAAACATTCAGTACTTC. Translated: CSATEVAKNIQYF.

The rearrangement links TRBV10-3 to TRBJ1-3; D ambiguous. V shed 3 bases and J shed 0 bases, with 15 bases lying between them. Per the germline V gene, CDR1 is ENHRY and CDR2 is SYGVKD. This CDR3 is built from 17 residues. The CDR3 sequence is CAISDKGPPDSGNTIYF. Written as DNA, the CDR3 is TGTGCCATCAGTGATAAAGGCCCGCCTGACTCTGGAAACACCATATATTTT.

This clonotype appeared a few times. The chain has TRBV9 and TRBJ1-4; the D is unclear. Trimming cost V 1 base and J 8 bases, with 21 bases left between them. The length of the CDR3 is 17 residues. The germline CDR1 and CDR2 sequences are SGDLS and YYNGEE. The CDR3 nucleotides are TGTGCCAGCAGCGTATTGTTTTGGCGAATAGCGGAGGAAAAACTGTTTTTT. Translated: CASSVLFWRIAEEKLFF.

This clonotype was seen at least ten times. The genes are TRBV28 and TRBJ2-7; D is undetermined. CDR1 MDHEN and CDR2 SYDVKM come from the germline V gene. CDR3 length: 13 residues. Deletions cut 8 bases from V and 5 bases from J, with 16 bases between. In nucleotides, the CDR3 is TGTGCCAGCCTCTCCTGGTCCAGCCACGAGCAGTACTTC. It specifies CASLSWSSHEQYF.

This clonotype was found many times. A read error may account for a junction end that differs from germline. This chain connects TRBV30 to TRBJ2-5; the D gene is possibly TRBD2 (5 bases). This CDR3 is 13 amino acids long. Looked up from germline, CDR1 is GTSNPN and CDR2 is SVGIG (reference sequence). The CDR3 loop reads CAGRVPAGETQYF. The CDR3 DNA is TGTGCCGGGAGAGTCCCGGCAGGTGAGACCCAGTACTTC.

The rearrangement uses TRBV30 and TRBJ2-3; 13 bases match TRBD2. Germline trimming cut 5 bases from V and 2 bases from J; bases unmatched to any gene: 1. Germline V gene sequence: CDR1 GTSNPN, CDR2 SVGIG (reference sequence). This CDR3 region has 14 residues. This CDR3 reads CAWGTSGATDTQYF. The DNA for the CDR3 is TGTGCCTGGGGGACTAGCGGGGCCACAGATACGCAGTATTTT.

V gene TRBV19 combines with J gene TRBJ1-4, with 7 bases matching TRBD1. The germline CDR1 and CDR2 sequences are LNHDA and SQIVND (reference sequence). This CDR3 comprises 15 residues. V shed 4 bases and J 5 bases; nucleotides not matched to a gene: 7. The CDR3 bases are TGTGCCAGTAGTACCTCGGGACAGACAAATGAAAAACTGTTTTTT. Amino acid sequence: CASSTSGQTNEKLFF.

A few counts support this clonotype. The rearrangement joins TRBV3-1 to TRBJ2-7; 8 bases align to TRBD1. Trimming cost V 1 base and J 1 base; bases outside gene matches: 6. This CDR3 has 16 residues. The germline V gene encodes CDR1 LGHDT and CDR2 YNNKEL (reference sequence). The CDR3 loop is CASSQAGQGRSYEQYF. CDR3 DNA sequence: TGTGCCAGCAGCCAAGCCGGACAGGGACGGTCCTACGAGCAGTACTTC.

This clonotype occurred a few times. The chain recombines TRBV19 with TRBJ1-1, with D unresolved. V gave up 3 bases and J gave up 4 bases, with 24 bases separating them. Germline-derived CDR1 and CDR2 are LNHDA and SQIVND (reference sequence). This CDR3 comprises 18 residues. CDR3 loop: CASSINPPTHTAGTEAFF. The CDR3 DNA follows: TGTGCCAGTAGTATTAATCCCCCCACACACACAGCGGGCACTGAAGCTTTCTTT.

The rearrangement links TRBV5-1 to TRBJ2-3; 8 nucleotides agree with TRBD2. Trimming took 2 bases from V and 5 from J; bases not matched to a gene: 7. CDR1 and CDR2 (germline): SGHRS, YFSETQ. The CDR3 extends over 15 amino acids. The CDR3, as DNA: TGCGCCAGCAGCTTCATCGGCCTAGCGGGAGATACGCAGTATTTT. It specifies CASSFIGLAGDTQYF.